This T cell receptor (beta chain) was obtained from a study of CD8 T cells in ankylosing spondylitis. The study's findings and limits: In ankylosing spondylitis blood, a motif of roughly 8 highly homologous TCR beta variants appeared characteristic.

Trimming removed 4 bases from V and 4 bases from J, with 14 bases in between. Germline CDR1 reads SGHRS; CDR2 reads YFSETQ. The CDR3 spans 14 residues. This clonotype was counted only a few times. The antigen is unknown. Each CDR3 protein is one row after TCRdb ran MiXCR on the 5' RACE reads. The sample lists about 280,000 distinct CDR3 sequences, 20% occurring once. Specimen: blood, either unsorted or a sorted T cell fraction (not recorded which). The chain has TRBV5-1 and TRBJ1-2, with D perhaps TRBD1 (5 bases). This TCR came from a male donor with ankylosing spondylitis or in good health (not recorded which). CDR3 nucleotide sequence: TGCGCCAGCAGCGAGGACACTTCCCTCTATGGCTACACCTTC. This sequence encodes CASSEDTSLYGYTF.